This paragraph covers one T cell receptor beta chain sequence. The antigen is unknown. There are 15 residues in the CDR3. From germline, CDR1 is MGHRA and CDR2 YSYEKL. With V trimmed by 5 bases and J by 4 bases, 10 bases remained unmatched. The data were obtained in a study of STAT3 mutations in large granular lymphocyte leukemia. Produced via immunoSEQ multiplex PCR; TCRdb's table is partial and in-frame only. The sample has under 9,500 clones, 92% seen once. The study's findings and limits: Every T-LGLL patient had at least one immunodominant TCRbeta clonotype. All newly emerging clones after therapy were STAT3 wild type.

Sequenced input: peripheral blood mononuclear cells. The chain has TRBV4-1 and TRBJ2-7, with 8 nucleotides matching TRBD1. This clonotype was sampled from a man aged 55 to 70 with T-cell large granular lymphocyte leukemia. Some clones in this sample may be carry-over from other donors' samples. The CDR3 spells CASSAHRGENYEQYF. CDR3 DNA sequence: TGCGCCAGCAGCGCCCACAGGGGGGAAAATTACGAGCAGTACTTC.